This T cell receptor (beta chain) was sequenced for a study of T cell clonotyping in hematopoietic cell transplantation. The study, taken as a whole, reports: At the given depth, recipient repertoires were over 95% de novo clonotypes. Without cell sorting, CD4 versus CD8 contributions remain unresolved.

Regarding this clone: Its antigen is as yet unknown.

Trimming cost V 8 bases and J 0 bases, with 22 bases left between them. Germline assignment: CDR1 SNHLY and CDR2 FYNNEI. There are 18 residues in the CDR3. TCRdb's copy holds only in-frame clones and misses some; the assay was immunoSEQ multiplex PCR. The sample comprises 5,000 to 7,500 clones, about nine tenths of which are singletons, and more than 7% rests with the top ten. This receptor was taken from a male patient aged 35-50 years who had an allogeneic stem cell transplant from an unrelated donor, so the T cells may come from the graft donor. Some clones in this sample may be carry-over from other donors' samples. Source: peripheral blood mononuclear cells, taken 100 days after allogeneic stem cell transplant. The V call is TRBV2, the J call TRBJ1-4, with D possibly being TRBD1 (5 bases). CDR3 sequence reads: CASLIRGFDISTNEKLFF. The CDR3 DNA reads TGTGCCAGCCTAATCCGGGGGTTCGACATCTCAACTAATGAAAAACTGTTTTTT.